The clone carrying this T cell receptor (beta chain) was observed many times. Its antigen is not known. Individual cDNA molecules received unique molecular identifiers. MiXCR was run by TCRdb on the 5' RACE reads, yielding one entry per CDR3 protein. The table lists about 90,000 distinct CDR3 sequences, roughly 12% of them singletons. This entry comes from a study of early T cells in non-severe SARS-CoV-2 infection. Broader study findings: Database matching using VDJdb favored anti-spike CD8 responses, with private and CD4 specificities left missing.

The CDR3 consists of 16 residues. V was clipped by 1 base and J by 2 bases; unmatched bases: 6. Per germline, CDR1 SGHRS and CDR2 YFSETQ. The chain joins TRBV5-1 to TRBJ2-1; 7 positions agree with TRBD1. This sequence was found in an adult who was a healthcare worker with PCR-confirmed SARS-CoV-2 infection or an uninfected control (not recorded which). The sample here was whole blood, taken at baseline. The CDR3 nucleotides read TGCGCCAGCAGCTTGCTGGGGACAGCCGCCTACAATGAGCAGTTCTTC. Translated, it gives CASSLLGTAAYNEQFF. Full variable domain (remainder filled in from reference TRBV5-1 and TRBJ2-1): KAGVTQTPRYLIKTRGQQVTLSCSPISGHRSVSWYQQTPGQGLQFLFEYFSETQRNKGNFPGRFSGRQFSNSRSEMNVSTLELGDSALYLCASSLLGTAAYNEQFFGPGTRLTVL.